Listed below are T cell receptor beta chains from one sample, sequenced in a study of cytomegalovirus exposure and HLA in healthy donors. TCRdb's table, derived via immunoSEQ multiplex PCR, lists solely in-frame clones and lacks some. The sample records around 80,000 clones, approximately 62% being singletons. The sequencing input was PBMCs. All receptors derive from a male donor in good health and CMV-seropositive. CDR3s include the opening cysteine and the closing phenylalanine or tryptophan. The D gene is left open where the match is weak. Not every row has a clone size; where given, it reads once, few, many or a size class.

j_call d_call v_call clone_size cdr3_aa cdr3_nt
TRBJ2-1 . TRBV5-6 once CASSLGGGNYNEQFF TGTGCCAGCAGCTTGGGTGGGGGGAATTACAATGAGCAGTTCTTC
TRBJ2-7 TRBD1 TRBV6-1 . CASSDGTGNEQYF TGTGCCAGCAGTGACGGGACAGGCAACGAGCAGTACTTC
TRBJ2-7 . TRBV9 . CASSVGGQGFDEQYF TGTGCCAGCAGCGTAGGCGGTCAGGGTTTCGACGAGCAGTACTTC
TRBJ2-5 TRBD1 TRBV28 . CASSDHRGSQETQYF TGTGCCAGCAGTGACCACAGGGGATCACAAGAGACCCAGTACTTC
TRBJ2-7 TRBD1 TRBV6-5 . CASSTWTGMNEQYF TGTGCCAGCAGTACATGGACAGGGATGAACGAGCAGTACTTC
TRBJ1-5 . TRBV5-8 . CASSLGGSNQPQHF TGTGCCAGCAGCTTGGGAGGTTCCAATCAGCCCCAGCATTTT
TRBJ2-1 TRBD2 TRBV7-3 . CASSSGLVGRNEQFF TGTGCCAGCAGCTCGGGACTAGTAGGTAGGAATGAGCAGTTCTTC
TRBJ1-1 . TRBV6-5 . CASSPPGGALEAFF TGTGCCAGCAGCCCGCCCGGGGGGGCACTCGAAGCTTTCTTT
TRBJ2-5 TRBD1 TRBV4-1 . CASSQDIPGGVGETQYF TGCGCCAGCAGCCAAGATATTCCAGGGGGCGTCGGAGAGACCCAGTACTTC
TRBJ1-6 . TRBV5-4 few CASSLALTDNSPLHF TGTGCCAGCAGCTTGGCCCTGACAGATAATTCACCCCTCCACTTT
TRBJ1-1 . TRBV5-4 . CASISGTPMNTEAFF TGTGCCAGCATATCCGGGACACCTATGAACACTGAAGCTTTCTTT
TRBJ2-5 TRBD1 TRBV5-1 . CASSRQPGQQETQYF TGCGCCAGCAGCCGACAGCCGGGACAGCAAGAGACCCAGTACTTC
TRBJ2-2 . TRBV29-1 . CSVVILPSTGELFF TGCAGCGTTGTAATTCTCCCTAGCACCGGGGAGCTGTTTTTT
TRBJ1-2 . TRBV6-5 few CASSSGVGYGYTF TGTGCCAGCAGTTCAGGGGTTGGTTATGGCTACACCTTC
TRBJ1-1 . TRBV6-5 . CASSYSPGWNTEAFF TGTGCCAGCAGTTACTCACCGGGGTGGAACACTGAAGCTTTCTTT
TRBJ2-2 TRBD2 TRBV9 . CASSVAPAGATGELFF TGTGCCAGCAGCGTAGCTCCAGCGGGAGCCACCGGGGAGCTGTTTTTT
TRBJ2-5 TRBD2 TRBV2 . CASNSGRGETQYF TGTGCCAGCAATAGCGGGAGGGGAGAGACCCAGTACTTC
TRBJ1-5 TRBD1 TRBV27 few CASSYGTGNQPQHF TGTGCCAGCAGTTACGGGACAGGAAATCAGCCCCAGCATTTT
TRBJ1-1 . TRBV19 . CASSSRGFTEAFF TGTGCCAGTAGTTCCAGGGGTTTTACTGAAGCTTTCTTT
TRBJ1-1 . TRBV9 . CASSVARNTEAFF TGTGCCAGCAGCGTAGCCAGGAACACTGAAGCTTTCTTT
TRBJ1-1 TRBD1 TRBV7-9 . CASSSMTGVGTEAFF TGTGCCAGCAGCTCCATGACAGGGGTTGGCACTGAAGCTTTCTTT
TRBJ2-5 . TRBV4-1 . CASSQAFLREETQYF TGCGCCAGCAGCCAAGCATTTCTGAGGGAAGAGACCCAGTACTTC
TRBJ1-1 . TRBV7-9 . CASSPYRQEMGTEAFF TGTGCCAGCAGCCCCTACCGACAGGAAATGGGAACTGAAGCTTTCTTT
TRBJ1-1 . TRBV11-3 few CASSLGADSSDTEAFF TGTGCCAGCAGCTTAGGCGCGGACAGTTCGGACACTGAAGCTTTCTTT
TRBJ2-7 . TRBV18 . CASSPRDTKEYEQYF TGTGCCAGCTCCCCCCGGGACACAAAAGAATACGAGCAGTACTTC
TRBJ2-1 . TRBV7-3 . CASRETTHNEQFF TGTGCCAGCAGGGAGACTACCCACAATGAGCAGTTCTTC
TRBJ1-5 TRBD1 TRBV7-9 . CASSLTDRDSYQPQHF TGTGCCAGCAGCTTGACCGATCGGGACAGTTATCAGCCCCAGCATTTT
TRBJ2-2 . TRBV11-2 . CASSLLANTGELFF TGTGCCAGCAGCCTACTAGCGAACACCGGGGAGCTGTTTTTT
TRBJ1-1 . TRBV29-1 few CSDGDRGGQNTEAFF TGCAGCGATGGCGACAGAGGGGGACAGAACACTGAAGCTTTCTTT
TRBJ2-5 TRBD1 TRBV27 . CASRGTGGWEQYF TGTGCCAGCAGAGGGACAGGGGGCTGGGAGCAGTACTTC
TRBJ2-7 TRBD2 TRBV11-2 . CASSLVAGEVEQYF TGTGCCAGCAGCCTCGTAGCGGGAGAAGTCGAGCAGTACTTC
TRBJ1-1 . TRBV19 . CASSLHPGATEAFF TGTGCCAGTAGCCTGCACCCAGGGGCCACTGAAGCTTTCTTT
TRBJ1-4 TRBD1 TRBV4-2 . CASSQGQGPPNEKLFF TGTGCCAGCAGCCAGGGACAGGGTCCACCTAATGAAAAACTGTTTTTT
TRBJ2-2 . TRBV11-1 . CASSPPVANTGELFF TGTGCCAGCAGCCCCCCGGTTGCTAACACCGGGGAGCTGTTTTTT
TRBJ2-3 TRBD1 TRBV5-1 . CASSWGLTGSTDTQYF TGCGCCAGCAGCTGGGGCCTGACAGGGAGCACAGATACGCAGTATTTT
TRBJ2-1 . TRBV28 . CASARNEQFF TGTGCCAGCGCGAGAAATGAGCAGTTCTTC
TRBJ2-3 TRBD2 TRBV28 . CASTNPGLAGLTDTQYF TGTGCCAGCACGAACCCGGGACTAGCGGGACTGACAGATACGCAGTATTTT
TRBJ2-1 TRBD2 TRBV29-1 . CSVGGLAGSDEQFF TGCAGCGTTGGGGGTCTAGCGGGCTCGGATGAGCAGTTCTTC
TRBJ2-2 TRBD1 TRBV2 few CASRDRGIMTGELFF TGTGCCAGCAGGGACAGGGGTATAATGACCGGGGAGCTGTTTTTT
TRBJ2-7 . TRBV7-2 . CASSLDSTSSYEQYF TGTGCCAGCAGCTTAGATTCCACGAGCTCCTACGAGCAGTACTTC
TRBJ2-3 . TRBV7-3 . CASSLGRGQSSTDTQYF TGTGCCAGCAGCTTAGGGCGGGGTCAGAGTAGCACAGATACGCAGTATTTT
TRBJ1-1 . TRBV7-2 few CASSFTDLNTEAFF TGTGCCAGCAGCTTCACAGACCTGAACACTGAAGCTTTCTTT
TRBJ2-7 TRBD1 TRBV5-1 once CASTLGQGAWGEQYF TGCGCCAGCACCTTGGGGCAGGGGGCATGGGGCGAGCAGTACTTC
TRBJ2-7 TRBD1 TRBV5-1 . CASSLSGTGPYEQYF TGCGCCAGCAGCTTATCCGGGACAGGTCCCTACGAGCAGTACTTC
TRBJ1-2 . TRBV5-6 . CASSSKTEGSYGYPF TGTGCCAGCAGCTCTAAGACGGAGGGGAGTTATGGCTACCCCTTC
TRBJ2-1 TRBD2 TRBV27 once CASSHSGRGSYNEQFF TGTGCCAGCAGCCATAGCGGGAGGGGCTCCTACAATGAGCAGTTCTTC
TRBJ1-2 . TRBV7-9 few CASSDSGSGEDGYTF TGTGCCAGCAGCGACTCAGGATCGGGAGAGGATGGCTACACCTTC
TRBJ1-2 TRBD1 TRBV7-8 few CASSPSPGQGMNYGYTF TGTGCCAGCAGCCCGAGTCCCGGACAGGGGATGAACTATGGCTACACCTTC
TRBJ1-3 TRBD1 TRBV6-5 few CASNPTGAGNTIYF TGTGCCAGCAATCCTACAGGGGCTGGAAACACCATATATTTT